Reported below is one T cell receptor beta chain. These data are taken from a study of blood T cell repertoires in COVID-19. On the study more broadly: Samples came from the United States, Italy and Spain, spanning acute and convalescent COVID-19. From T cells, B-cell-depleted T cells, or PBMCs came the material, which was cDNA or gDNA.

CDR3 length: 15 residues. The germline V gene has CDR1 MDHEN and CDR2 SYDVKM. Trimming took 4 bases from V and 0 from J, leaving 12 bases between them. The repertoire was sequenced with immunoSEQ multiplex PCR; TCRdb's copy has only in-frame clones and lacks some. The table shows approximately 300,000 clones, with approximately 90% occurring only once. Sequenced: peripheral blood. The J gene is TRBJ1-1, the V gene TRBV28; D uncertain. This TCR came from a man aged 25 to 45 with acute or convalescent COVID-19. The CDR3 region is CASSSFLGLNTEAFF. The CDR3 coding sequence is TGTGCCAGCAGTTCATTTTTGGGCTTGAACACTGAAGCTTTCTTT.